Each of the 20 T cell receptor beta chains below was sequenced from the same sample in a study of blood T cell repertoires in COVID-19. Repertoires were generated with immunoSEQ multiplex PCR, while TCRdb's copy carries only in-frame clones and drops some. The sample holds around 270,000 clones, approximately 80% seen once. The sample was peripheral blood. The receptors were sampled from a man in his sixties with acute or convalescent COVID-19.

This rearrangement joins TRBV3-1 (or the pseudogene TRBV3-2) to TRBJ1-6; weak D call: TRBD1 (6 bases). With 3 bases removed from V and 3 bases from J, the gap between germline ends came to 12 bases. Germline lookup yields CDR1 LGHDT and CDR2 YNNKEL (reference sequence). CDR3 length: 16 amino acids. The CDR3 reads CASSHNREGYNSPLHF. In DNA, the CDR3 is TGTGCCAGCAGCCACAACAGGGAAGGCTATAATTCACCCCTCCACTTT.

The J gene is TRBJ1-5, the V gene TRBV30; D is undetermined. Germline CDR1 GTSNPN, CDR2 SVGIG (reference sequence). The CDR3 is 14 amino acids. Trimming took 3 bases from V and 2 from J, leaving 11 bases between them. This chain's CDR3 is CAWRAGIGNQPQHF. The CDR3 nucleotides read TGTGCCTGGAGAGCGGGGATTGGCAATCAGCCCCAGCATTTT.

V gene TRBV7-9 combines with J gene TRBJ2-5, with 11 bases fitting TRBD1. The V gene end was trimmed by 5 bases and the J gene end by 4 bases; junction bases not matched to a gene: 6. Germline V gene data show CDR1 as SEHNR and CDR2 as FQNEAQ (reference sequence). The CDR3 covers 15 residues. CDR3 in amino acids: CASSGTGGDRETQYF. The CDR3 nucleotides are TGTGCCAGCAGCGGGACAGGGGGAGATAGAGAGACCCAGTACTTC.

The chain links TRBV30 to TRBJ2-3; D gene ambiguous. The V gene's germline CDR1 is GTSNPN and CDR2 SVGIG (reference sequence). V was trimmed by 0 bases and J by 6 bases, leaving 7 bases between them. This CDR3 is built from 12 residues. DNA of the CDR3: TGTGCCTGGAGTGTAATATCTGATACGCAGTATTTT. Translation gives CAWSVISDTQYF.

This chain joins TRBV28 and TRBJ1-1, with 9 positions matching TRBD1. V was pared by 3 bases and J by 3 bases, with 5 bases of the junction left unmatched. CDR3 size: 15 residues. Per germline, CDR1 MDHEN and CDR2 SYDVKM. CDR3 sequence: CASSFVGQGYTEAFF. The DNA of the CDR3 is TGTGCCAGCAGTTTCGTAGGACAGGGGTACACTGAAGCTTTCTTT. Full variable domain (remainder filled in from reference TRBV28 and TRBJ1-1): DVKVTQSSRYLVKRTGEKVFLECVQDMDHENMFWYRQDPGLGLRLIYFSYDVKMKEKGDIPEGYSVSREKKERFSLILESASTNQTSMYLCASSFVGQGYTEAFFGQGTRLTVV.

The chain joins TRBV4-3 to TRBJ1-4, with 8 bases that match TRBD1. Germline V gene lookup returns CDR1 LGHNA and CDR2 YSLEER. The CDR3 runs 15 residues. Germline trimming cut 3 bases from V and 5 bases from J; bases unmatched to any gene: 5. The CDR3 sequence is CASSQAGQGNEKLFF. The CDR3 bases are TGCGCCAGCAGCCAGGCCGGACAGGGAAATGAAAAACTGTTTTTT.

The CDR3 here is CAWSAGSYGYTF. CDR3 in DNA: TGTGCCTGGAGTGCGGGAAGCTATGGCTACACCTTC. This rearrangement joins TRBV30 to TRBJ1-2; no definite D call. V was trimmed by 1 base and J by 4 bases, leaving 7 bases between them. The CDR3 spans 12 residues. The V gene's germline CDR1 is GTSNPN and CDR2 SVGIG (reference sequence).

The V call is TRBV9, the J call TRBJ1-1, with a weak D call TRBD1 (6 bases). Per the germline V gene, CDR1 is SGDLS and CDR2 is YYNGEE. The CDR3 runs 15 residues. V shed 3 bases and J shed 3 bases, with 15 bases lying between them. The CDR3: CASSAPQGSDTEAFF. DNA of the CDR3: TGTGCCAGCAGCGCACCCCAGGGGAGTGACACTGAAGCTTTCTTT.

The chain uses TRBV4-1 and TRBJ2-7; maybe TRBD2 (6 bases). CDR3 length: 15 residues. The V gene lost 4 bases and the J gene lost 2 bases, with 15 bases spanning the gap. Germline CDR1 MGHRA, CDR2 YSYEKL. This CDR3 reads CASSRSREPTYEQYF. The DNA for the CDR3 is TGCGCCAGCAGCCGGTCCCGGGAGCCGACCTACGAGCAGTACTTC.

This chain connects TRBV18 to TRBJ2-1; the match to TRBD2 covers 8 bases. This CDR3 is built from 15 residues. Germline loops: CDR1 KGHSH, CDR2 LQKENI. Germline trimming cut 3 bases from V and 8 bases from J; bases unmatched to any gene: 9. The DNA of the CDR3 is TGTGCCAGCTCACCCCCGGGGGGGCTATGGGATGAGCAGTTCTTC. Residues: CASSPPGGLWDEQFF.

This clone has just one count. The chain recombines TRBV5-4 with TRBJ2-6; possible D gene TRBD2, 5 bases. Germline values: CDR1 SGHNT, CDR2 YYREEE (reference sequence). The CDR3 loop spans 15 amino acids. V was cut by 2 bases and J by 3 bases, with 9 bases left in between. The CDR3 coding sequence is TGTGCCAGCAGCTTCGGAGGAATTGGGGCCAACGTCCTGACTTTC. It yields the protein CASSFGGIGANVLTF.

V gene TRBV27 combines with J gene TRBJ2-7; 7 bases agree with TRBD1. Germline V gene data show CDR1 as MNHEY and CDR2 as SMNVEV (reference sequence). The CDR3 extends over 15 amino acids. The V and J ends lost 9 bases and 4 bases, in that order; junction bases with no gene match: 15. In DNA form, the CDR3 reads TGTGCCAGTGCCGAGGGGGCAGGGAAAAGATACGAGCAGTACTTC. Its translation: CASAEGAGKRYEQYF.

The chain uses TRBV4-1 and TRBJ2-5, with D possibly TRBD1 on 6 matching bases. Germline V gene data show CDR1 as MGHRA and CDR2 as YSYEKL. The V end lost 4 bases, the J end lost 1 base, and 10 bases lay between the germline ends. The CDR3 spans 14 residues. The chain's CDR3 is CASSPEGGQETQYF. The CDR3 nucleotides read TGCGCCAGCAGCCCCGAAGGGGGCCAAGAGACCCAGTACTTC.

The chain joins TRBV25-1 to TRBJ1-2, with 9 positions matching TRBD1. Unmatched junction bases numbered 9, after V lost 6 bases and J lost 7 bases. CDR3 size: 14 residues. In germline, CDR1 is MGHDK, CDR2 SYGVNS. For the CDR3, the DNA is TGTGCCAGCAGGACTACAGGGGGCGAAGGTGGCTACACCTTC. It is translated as CASRTTGGEGGYTF.

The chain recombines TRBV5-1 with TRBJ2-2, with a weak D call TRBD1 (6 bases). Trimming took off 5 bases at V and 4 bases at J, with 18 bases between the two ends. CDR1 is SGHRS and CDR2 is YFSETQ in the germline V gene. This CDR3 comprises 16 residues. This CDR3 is CASRRGSPFLTGELFF. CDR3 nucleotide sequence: TGCGCCAGCAGAAGGGGGTCCCCTTTCCTCACCGGGGAGCTGTTTTTT.

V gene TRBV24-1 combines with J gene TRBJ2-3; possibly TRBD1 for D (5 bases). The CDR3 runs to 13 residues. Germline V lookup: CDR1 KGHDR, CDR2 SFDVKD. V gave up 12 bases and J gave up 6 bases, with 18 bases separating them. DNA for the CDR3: TGTGCCGCTGGGGCTACCGGTGGGGATACGCAGTATTTT. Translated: CAAGATGGDTQYF.

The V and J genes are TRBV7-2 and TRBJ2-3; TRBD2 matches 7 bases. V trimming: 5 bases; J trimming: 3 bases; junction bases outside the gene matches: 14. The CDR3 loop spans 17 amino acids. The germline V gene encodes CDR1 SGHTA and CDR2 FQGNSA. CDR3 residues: CASSPGLGRAGTDTQYF. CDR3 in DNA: TGTGCCAGCAGCCCAGGGCTGGGGAGGGCAGGGACAGATACGCAGTATTTT.

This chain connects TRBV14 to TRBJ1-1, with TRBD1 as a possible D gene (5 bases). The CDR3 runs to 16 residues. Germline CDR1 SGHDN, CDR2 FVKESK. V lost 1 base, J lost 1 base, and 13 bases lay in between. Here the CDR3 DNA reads TGTGCCAGCAGCCAAGTGGGAGGAGGGGCGAACACTGAAGCTTTCTTT. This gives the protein CASSQVGGGANTEAFF.

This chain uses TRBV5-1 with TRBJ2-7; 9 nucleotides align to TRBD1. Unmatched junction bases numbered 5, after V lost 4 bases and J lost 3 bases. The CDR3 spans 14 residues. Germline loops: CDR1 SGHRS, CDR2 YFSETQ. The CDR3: CASSPWGQGYEQYF. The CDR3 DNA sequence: TGCGCCAGCAGCCCCTGGGGACAGGGCTACGAGCAGTACTTC. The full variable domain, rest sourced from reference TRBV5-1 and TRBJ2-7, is KAGVTQTPRYLIKTRGQQVTLSCSPISGHRSVSWYQQTPGQGLQFLFEYFSETQRNKGNFPGRFSGRQFSNSRSEMNVSTLELGDSALYLCASSPWGQGYEQYFGPGTRLTVT.

The CDR3 here is CASSRIGGAVNTEAFF. The DNA for the CDR3 is TGTGCCAGCAGCCGAATAGGGGGCGCGGTGAACACTGAAGCTTTCTTT. The chain links TRBV2 to TRBJ1-1; 7 bases are a match to TRBD1. V lost 6 bases, J lost 0 bases, and 10 bases stayed unmatched. The CDR3 runs to 16 residues. CDR1 is SNHLY and CDR2 is FYNNEI in the germline V gene.